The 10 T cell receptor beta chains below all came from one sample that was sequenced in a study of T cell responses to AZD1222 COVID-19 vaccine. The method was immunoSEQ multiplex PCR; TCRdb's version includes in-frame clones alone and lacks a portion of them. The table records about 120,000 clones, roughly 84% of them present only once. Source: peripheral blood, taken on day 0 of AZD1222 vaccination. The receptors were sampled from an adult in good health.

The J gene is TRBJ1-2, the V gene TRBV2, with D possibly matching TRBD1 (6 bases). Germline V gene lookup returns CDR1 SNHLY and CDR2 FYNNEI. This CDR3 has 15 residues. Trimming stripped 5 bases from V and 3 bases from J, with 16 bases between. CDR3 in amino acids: CASSRNRDKDYGYTF. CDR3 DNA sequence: TGTGCCAGCAGTCGGAACAGGGATAAAGACTATGGCTACACCTTC.

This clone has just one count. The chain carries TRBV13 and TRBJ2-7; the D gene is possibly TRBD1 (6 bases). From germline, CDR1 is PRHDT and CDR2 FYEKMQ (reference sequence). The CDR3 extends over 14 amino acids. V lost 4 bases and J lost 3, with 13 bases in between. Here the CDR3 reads CASSSDQGYYEQYF. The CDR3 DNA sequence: TGTGCCAGCAGCTCGGACCAGGGGTACTACGAGCAGTACTTC.

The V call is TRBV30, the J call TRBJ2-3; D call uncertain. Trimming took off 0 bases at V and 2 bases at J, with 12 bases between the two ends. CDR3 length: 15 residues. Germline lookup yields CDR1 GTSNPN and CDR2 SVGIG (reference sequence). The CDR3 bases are TGTGCCTGGAGTGTTTCCAGGAGAACCACAGATACGCAGTATTTT. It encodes CAWSVSRRTTDTQYF.

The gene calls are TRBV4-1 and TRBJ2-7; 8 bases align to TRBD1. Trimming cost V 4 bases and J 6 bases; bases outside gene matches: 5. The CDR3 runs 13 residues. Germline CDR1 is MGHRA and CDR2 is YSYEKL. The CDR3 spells CASSLSGGSEQYF. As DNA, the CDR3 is TGCGCCAGCAGCCTCTCAGGGGGCTCCGAGCAGTACTTC.

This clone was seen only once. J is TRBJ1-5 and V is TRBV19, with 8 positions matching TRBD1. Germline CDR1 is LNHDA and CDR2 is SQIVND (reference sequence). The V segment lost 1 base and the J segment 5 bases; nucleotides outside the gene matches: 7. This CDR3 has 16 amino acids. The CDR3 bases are TGTGCCAGTAGTATAGCGGACAGGGTTGGGGATCAGCCCCAGCATTTT. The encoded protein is CASSIADRVGDQPQHF.

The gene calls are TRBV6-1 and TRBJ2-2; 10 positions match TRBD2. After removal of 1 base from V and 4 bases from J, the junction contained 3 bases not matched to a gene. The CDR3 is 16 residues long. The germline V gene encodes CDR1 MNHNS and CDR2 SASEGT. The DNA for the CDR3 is TGTGCCAGCAGTGAAGAGGGACTAGCGCCCACCGGGGAGCTGTTTTTT. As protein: CASSEEGLAPTGELFF.

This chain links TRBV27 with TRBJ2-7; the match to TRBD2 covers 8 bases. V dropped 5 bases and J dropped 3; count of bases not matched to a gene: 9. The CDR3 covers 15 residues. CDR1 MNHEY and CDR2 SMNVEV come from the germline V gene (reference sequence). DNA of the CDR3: TGTGCCAGCAGTGCCTCCGGGACTAGTTTCTACGAGCAGTACTTC. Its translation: CASSASGTSFYEQYF.

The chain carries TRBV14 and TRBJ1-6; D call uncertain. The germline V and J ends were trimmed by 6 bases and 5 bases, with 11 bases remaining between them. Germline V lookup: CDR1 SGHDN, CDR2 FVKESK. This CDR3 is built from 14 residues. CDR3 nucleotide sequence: TGTGCCAGCAGACTCTGGATCGATAATTCACCCCTCCACTTT. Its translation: CASRLWIDNSPLHF. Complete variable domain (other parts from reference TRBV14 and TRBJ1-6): EAGVTQFPSHSVIEKGQTVTLRCDPISGHDNLYWYRRVMGKEIKFLLHFVKESKQDESGMPNNRFLAERTGGTYSTLKVQPAELEDSGVYFCASRLWIDNSPLHFGNGTRLTVT.

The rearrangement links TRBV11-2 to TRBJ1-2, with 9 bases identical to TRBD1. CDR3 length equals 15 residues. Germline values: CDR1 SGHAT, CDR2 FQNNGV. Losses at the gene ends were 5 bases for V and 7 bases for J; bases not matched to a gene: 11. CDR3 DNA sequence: TGTGCCAGCAGCCCGTGGACAGGGGAGGCGACTGGCTACACCTTC. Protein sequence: CASSPWTGEATGYTF.

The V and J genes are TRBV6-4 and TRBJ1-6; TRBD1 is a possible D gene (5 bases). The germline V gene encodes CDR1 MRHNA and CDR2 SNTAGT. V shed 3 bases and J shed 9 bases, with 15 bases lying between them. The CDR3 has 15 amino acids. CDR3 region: CASSDVAGSSSPLHF. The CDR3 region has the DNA TGTGCCAGCAGTGATGTTGCAGGGAGTAGTTCACCCCTCCACTTT.